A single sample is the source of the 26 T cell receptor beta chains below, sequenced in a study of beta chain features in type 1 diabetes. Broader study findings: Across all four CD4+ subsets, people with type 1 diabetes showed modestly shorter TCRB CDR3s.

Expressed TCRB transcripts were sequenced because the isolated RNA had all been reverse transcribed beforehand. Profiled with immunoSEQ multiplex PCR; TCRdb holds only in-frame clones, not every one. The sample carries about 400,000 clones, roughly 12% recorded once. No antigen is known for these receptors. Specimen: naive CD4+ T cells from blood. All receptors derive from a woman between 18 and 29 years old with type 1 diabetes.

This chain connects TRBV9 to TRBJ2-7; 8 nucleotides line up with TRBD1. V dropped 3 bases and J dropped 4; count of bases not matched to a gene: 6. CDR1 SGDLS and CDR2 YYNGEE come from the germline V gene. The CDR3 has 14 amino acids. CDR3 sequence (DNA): TGTGCCAGCAGCGCGGGACAGGAGGTATACGAGCAGTACTTC. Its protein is CASSAGQEVYEQYF.

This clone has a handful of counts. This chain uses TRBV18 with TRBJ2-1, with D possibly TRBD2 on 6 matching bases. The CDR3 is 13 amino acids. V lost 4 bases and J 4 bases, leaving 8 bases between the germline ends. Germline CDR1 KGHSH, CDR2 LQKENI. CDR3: CASSRLGYNEQFF. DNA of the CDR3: TGTGCCAGCTCACGACTAGGTTACAATGAGCAGTTCTTC. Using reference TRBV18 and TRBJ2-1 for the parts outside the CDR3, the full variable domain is NAGVMQNPRHLVRRRGQEARLRCSPMKGHSHVYWYRQLPEEGLKFMVYLQKENIIDESGMPKERFSAEFPKEGPSILRIQQVVRGDSAAYFCASSRLGYNEQFFGPGTRLTVL.

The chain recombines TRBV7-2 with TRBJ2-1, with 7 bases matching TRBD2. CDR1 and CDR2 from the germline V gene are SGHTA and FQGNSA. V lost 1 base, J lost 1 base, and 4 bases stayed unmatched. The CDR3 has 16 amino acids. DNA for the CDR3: TGTGCCAGCAGCTTAGGACCGGGGGGATCCTACAATGAGCAGTTCTTC. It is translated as CASSLGPGGSYNEQFF.

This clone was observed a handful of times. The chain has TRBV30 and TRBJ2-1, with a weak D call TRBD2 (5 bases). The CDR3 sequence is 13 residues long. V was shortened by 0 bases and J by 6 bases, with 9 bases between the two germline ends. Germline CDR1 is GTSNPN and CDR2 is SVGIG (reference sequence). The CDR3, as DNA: TGTGCCTGGAGTGTACAAGGAGGCAATGAGCAGTTCTTC. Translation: CAWSVQGGNEQFF.

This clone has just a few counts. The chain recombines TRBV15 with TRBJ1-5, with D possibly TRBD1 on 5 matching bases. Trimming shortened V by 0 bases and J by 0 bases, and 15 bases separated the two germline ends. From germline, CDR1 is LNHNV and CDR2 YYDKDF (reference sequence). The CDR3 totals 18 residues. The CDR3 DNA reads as TGTGCCACCAGCAGAGATATCTCCGCAGGGTATAGCAATCAGCCCCAGCATTTT. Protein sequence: CATSRDISAGYSNQPQHF.

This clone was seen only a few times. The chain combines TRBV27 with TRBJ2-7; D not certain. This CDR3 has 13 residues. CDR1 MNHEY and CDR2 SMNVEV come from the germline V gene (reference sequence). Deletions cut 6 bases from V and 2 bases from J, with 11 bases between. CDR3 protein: CASSPRGPYEQYF. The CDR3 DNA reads TGTGCCAGCAGCCCCCGAGGCCCCTACGAGCAGTACTTC.

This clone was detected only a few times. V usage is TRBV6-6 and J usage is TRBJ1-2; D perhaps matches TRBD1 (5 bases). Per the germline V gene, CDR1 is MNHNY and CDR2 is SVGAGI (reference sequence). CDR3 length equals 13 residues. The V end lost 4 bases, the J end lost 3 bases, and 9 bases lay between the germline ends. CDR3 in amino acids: CASSSGGHYGYTF. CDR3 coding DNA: TGTGCCAGCAGTTCGGGGGGTCACTATGGCTACACCTTC.

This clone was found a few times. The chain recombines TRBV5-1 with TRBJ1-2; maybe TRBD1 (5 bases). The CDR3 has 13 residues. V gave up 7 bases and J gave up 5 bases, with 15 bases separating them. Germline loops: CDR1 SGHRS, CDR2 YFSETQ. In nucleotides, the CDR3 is TGCGCCAGCGGAGACCGGGGGGGATATGGCTACACCTTC. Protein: CASGDRGGYGYTF.

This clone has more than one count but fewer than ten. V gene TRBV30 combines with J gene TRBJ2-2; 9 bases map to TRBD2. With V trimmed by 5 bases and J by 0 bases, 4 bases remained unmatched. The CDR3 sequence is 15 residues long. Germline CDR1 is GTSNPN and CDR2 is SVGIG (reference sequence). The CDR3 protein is CAWVIAGANTGELFF. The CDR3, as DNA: TGTGCCTGGGTAATAGCGGGAGCGAACACCGGGGAGCTGTTTTTT.

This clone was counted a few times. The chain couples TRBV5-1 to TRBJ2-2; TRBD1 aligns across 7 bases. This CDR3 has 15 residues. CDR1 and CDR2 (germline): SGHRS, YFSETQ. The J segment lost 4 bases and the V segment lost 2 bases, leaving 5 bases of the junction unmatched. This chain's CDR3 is CASSFDRAVTGELFF. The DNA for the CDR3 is TGCGCCAGCAGCTTCGACAGGGCAGTCACCGGGGAGCTGTTTTTT. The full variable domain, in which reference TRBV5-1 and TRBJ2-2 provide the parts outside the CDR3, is KAGVTQTPRYLIKTRGQQVTLSCSPISGHRSVSWYQQTPGQGLQFLFEYFSETQRNKGNFPGRFSGRQFSNSRSEMNVSTLELGDSALYLCASSFDRAVTGELFFGEGSRLTVL.

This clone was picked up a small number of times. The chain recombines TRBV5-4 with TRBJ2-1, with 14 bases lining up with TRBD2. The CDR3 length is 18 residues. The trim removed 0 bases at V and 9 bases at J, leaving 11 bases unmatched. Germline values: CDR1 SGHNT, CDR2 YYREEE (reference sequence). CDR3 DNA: TGTGCCAGCAGCTTGGCCTCGTCAAGACTAGCGGGAGGGGTTGAGCAGTTCTTC. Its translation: CASSLASSRLAGGVEQFF.

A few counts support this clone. CDR3 in DNA: TGTGCCAGCAGTGAACTGTCACCCCTCCACTTT. This sequence encodes CASSELSPLHF. The chain combines TRBV2 with TRBJ1-6; D is ambiguous. Trimming cost V 2 bases and J 10 bases, with 3 bases left between them. This CDR3 spans 11 amino acids. Germline V gene lookup returns CDR1 SNHLY and CDR2 FYNNEI.

The chain's CDR3 is CASSLGPTKGTDTQYF. CDR3 coding DNA: TGTGCCAGCAGCTTGGGCCCTACCAAAGGCACAGATACGCAGTATTTT. The V call is TRBV7-2, the J call TRBJ2-3; D ambiguous. V was shortened by 3 bases and J by 1 base, with 14 bases between the two germline ends. CDR3 length: 16 residues. Germline assignment: CDR1 SGHTA and CDR2 FQGNSA. The whole variable domain, remainder taken from reference TRBV7-2 and TRBJ2-3, is GAGVSQSPSNKVTEKGKDVELRCDPISGHTALYWYRQSLGQGLEFLIYFQGNSAPDKSGLPSDRFSAERTGGSVSTLTIQRTQQEDSAVYLCASSLGPTKGTDTQYFGPGTRLTVL.

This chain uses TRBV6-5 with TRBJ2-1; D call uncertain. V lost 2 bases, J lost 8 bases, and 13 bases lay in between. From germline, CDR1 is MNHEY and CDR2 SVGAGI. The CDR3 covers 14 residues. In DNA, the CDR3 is TGTGCCAGCAGTTACCGTCATTCGCGTGATGAGCAGTTCTTC. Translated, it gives CASSYRHSRDEQFF.

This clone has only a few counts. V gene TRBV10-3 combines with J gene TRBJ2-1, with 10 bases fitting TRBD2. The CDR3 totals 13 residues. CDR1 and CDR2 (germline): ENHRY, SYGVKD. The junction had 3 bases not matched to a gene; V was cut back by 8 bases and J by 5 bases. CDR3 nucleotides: TGTGCCATCGGGCTAGCGGGGGACAATGAGCAGTTCTTC. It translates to CAIGLAGDNEQFF.

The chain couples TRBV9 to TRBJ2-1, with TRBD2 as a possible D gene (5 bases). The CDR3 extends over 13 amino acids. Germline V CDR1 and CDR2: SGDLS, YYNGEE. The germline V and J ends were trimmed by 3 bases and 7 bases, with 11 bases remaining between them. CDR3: CASSADLNNEQFF. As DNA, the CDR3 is TGTGCCAGCAGCGCGGACTTAAATAATGAGCAGTTCTTC. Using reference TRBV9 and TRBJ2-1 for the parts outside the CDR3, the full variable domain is DSGVTQTPKHLITATGQRVTLRCSPRSGDLSVYWYQQSLDQGLQFLIQYYNGEERAKGNILERFSAQQFPDLHSELNLSSLELGDSALYFCASSADLNNEQFFGPGTRLTVL.

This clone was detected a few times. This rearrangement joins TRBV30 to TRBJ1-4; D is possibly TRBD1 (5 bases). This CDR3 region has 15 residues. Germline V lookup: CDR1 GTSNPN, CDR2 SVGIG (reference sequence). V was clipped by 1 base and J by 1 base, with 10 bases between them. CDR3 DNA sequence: TGTGCCTGGAGTGGCGGGGCGGGAACTAATGAAAAACTGTTTTTT. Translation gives CAWSGGAGTNEKLFF.

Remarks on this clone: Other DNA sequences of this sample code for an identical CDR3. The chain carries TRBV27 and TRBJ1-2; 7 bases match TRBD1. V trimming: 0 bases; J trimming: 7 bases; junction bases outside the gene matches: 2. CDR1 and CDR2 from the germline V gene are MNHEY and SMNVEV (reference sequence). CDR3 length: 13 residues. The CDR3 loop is CASSLSTGLGYTF. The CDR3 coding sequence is TGTGCCAGCAGTTTATCGACAGGGCTTGGCTACACCTTC.

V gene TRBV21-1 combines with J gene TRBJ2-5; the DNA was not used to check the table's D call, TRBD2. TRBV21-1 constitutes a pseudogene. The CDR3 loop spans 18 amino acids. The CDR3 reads CASSKAAPLAGGLETQYF. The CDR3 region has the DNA TGTGCCAGCAGCAAAGCCGCCCCACTAGCGGGGGGGCTGGAGACCCAGTACTTC.

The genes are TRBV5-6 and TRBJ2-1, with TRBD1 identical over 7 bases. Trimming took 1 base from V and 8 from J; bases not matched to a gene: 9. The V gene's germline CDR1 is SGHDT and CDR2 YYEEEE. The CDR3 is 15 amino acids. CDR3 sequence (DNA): TGTGCCAGCAGCTTGAGGGTGACAGGGAACGATGAGCAGTTCTTC. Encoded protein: CASSLRVTGNDEQFF.

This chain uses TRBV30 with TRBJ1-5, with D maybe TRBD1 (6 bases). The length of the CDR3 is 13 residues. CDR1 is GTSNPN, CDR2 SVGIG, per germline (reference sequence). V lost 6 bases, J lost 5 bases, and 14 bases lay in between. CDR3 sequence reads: CACEGGGDQPQHF. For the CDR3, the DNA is TGTGCCTGCGAAGGGGGGGGTGATCAGCCCCAGCATTTT.

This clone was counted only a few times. The CDR3 DNA reads TGTGCCAGCAGCCTTTCCCTCTATGAGCAGTTCTTC. Translated: CASSLSLYEQFF. The chain carries TRBV7-9 and TRBJ2-1, with D uncertain. The ends were cut back, 5 bases at V and 8 bases at J, with 10 bases in the middle. Germline-derived CDR1 and CDR2 are SEHNR and FQNEAQ (reference sequence). The CDR3 is 12 amino acids.

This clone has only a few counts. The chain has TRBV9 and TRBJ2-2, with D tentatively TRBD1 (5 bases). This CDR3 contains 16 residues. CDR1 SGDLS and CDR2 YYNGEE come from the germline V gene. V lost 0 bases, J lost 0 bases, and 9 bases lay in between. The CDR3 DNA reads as TGTGCCAGCAGCGTAGCAGGGCCCACGAACACCGGGGAGCTGTTTTTT. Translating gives CASSVAGPTNTGELFF.

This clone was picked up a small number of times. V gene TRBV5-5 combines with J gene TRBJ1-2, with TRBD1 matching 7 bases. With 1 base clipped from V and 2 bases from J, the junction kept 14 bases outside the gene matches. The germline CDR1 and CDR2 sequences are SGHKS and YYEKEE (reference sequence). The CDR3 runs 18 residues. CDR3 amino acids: CASSLRWDSLRGNYGYTF. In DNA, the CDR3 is TGTGCCAGCAGCTTGCGGTGGGACAGCCTCCGGGGGAACTATGGCTACACCTTC.

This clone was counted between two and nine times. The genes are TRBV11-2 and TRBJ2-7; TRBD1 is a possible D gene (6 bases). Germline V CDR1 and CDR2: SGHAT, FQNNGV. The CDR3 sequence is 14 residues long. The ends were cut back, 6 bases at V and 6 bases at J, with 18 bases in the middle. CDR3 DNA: TGTGCCAGCAGTCTACAGGGAGATGGGGTCGAGCAGTACTTC. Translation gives CASSLQGDGVEQYF.

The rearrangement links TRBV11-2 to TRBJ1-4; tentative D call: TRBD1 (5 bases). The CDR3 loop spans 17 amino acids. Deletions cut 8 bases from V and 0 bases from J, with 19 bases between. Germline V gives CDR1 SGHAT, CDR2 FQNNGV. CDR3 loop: CASRRGGWGATNEKLFF. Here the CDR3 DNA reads TGTGCCAGCCGCCGTGGCGGTTGGGGGGCAACTAATGAAAAACTGTTTTTT.